Following are 27 T cell receptor beta chains from one sample sequenced in a study of cytomegalovirus exposure and HLA in healthy donors. Sequencing used immunoSEQ multiplex PCR; TCRdb keeps in-frame clones, though not all of them. The sample has fewer than 140,000 clones, roughly nine tenths seen once. Input material: PBMCs. These receptors were obtained from a woman between 18 and 29 years old in good health and CMV-seropositive.

The CDR3 bases are TGTGCCAGCAGTGCCAGCCCAGGAAACACTGAAGCTTTCTTT. Amino acids: CASSASPGNTEAFF. The chain links TRBV6-4 to TRBJ1-1; D ambiguous. The length of the CDR3 is 14 residues. Trimming took off 4 bases at V and 2 bases at J, with 11 bases between the two ends. Germline V CDR1 and CDR2: MRHNA, SNTAGT.

The V and J genes are TRBV7-9 and TRBJ1-4, with D possibly TRBD1 on 6 matching bases. The CDR3 is 16 amino acids. The V gene's germline CDR1 is SEHNR and CDR2 FQNEAQ (reference sequence). Trimming shortened V by 5 bases and J by 2 bases, and 15 bases separated the two germline ends. In nucleotides, the CDR3 is TGTGCCAGCAGCCCAGGGGCACTAAACACTAATGAAAAACTGTTTTTT. Protein product: CASSPGALNTNEKLFF.

The rearrangement links TRBV30 to TRBJ2-7; D may be TRBD2 (6 bases). CDR3 length equals 18 residues. Trimming left V 1 base short and J 0 bases short, with 22 bases between. Germline values: CDR1 GTSNPN, CDR2 SVGIG (reference sequence). The chain's CDR3 is CAWSGRDSCSRSSYEQYV. The CDR3 bases are TGTGCCTGGAGTGGCCGGGACTCCTGTTCCCGGAGCTCCTACGAGCAGTACGTC.

The chain recombines TRBV27 with TRBJ2-3; 13 bases agree with TRBD2. Trimming removed 5 bases from V and 2 bases from J; junction bases left unmatched: 7. This CDR3 spans 17 amino acids. Germline V gene lookup returns CDR1 MNHEY and CDR2 SMNVEV (reference sequence). In DNA, the CDR3 is TGTGCCAGCAGTCCGGGACTAGCGGGGTTTAACACAGATACGCAGTATTTT. Its translation is CASSPGLAGFNTDTQYF.

This chain joins TRBV5-4 and TRBJ2-2; weak D call: TRBD2 (6 bases). Between the trimmed V and J ends, which lost 4 bases and 5 bases, there was a span of 18 bases. This CDR3 has 16 amino acids. Germline assignment: CDR1 SGHNT and CDR2 YYREEE (reference sequence). Written as DNA, the CDR3 is TGTGCCAGCAGCCTCTCCGAGCTAGCGCAGACCGGGGAGCTGTTTTTT. This encodes CASSLSELAQTGELFF.

The chain recombines TRBV2 with TRBJ2-4; 14 bases are a match to TRBD2. Per germline, CDR1 SNHLY and CDR2 FYNNEI. The CDR3 totals 15 residues. The junction had 3 bases not matched to a gene; V was cut back by 4 bases and J by 7 bases. Written as DNA, the CDR3 is TGTGCCAGCAGTGGACTAGCGGGGGGGCTCAACATTCAGTACTTC. Protein product: CASSGLAGGLNIQYF.

CDR3 DNA: TGCGCCAGCAGCCAGGGCCCAGTGTACGGAAACACCATATATTTT. Translation gives CASSQGPVYGNTIYF. The chain joins TRBV4-3 to TRBJ1-3; D remains unclear. The CDR3 is 15 residues long. V lost 3 bases to trimming and J lost 4 bases, with 13 bases between them. Germline assignment: CDR1 LGHNA and CDR2 YSLEER.

The rearrangement links TRBV4-1 to TRBJ1-6; unclear D gene. The V gene lost 4 bases and the J gene lost 8 bases, with 21 bases spanning the gap. Per germline, CDR1 MGHRA and CDR2 YSYEKL. This CDR3 is 17 amino acids long. In DNA form, the CDR3 reads TGCGCCAGCAGCCTTAGTGTACTCCAAGGCGGTGATTCACCCCTCCACTTT. Residues: CASSLSVLQGGDSPLHF.

This chain connects TRBV2 to TRBJ1-1; D gene unclear. CDR1 SNHLY and CDR2 FYNNEI come from the germline V gene. Trimming cost V 4 bases and J 6 bases, with 6 bases left between them. The CDR3 is 11 amino acids. CDR3 sequence reads: CASSVFAEAFF. The DNA for the CDR3 is TGTGCCAGCAGTGTTTTCGCTGAAGCTTTCTTT.

The genes are TRBV11-1 and TRBJ1-1; 8 bases agree with TRBD1. Germline lookup yields CDR1 SGHAT and CDR2 FQDESV (reference sequence). This CDR3 has 17 amino acids. V dropped 6 bases and J dropped 0; count of bases not matched to a gene: 12. CDR3 sequence reads: CASRPGQGTGMNTEAFF. CDR3 in DNA: TGTGCCAGCAGACCCGGACAGGGAACGGGGATGAACACTGAAGCTTTCTTT.

This chain connects TRBV30 to TRBJ2-5, with 9 bases that match TRBD2. Trimming at V came to 2 bases and at J to 9 bases, leaving 10 bases not matched to a gene. The germline V gene has CDR1 GTSNPN and CDR2 SVGIG (reference sequence). The CDR3 spans 14 residues. CDR3 amino acids: CAWSPETSGGAQYF. CDR3 coding DNA: TGTGCCTGGAGTCCCGAGACTAGCGGAGGGGCCCAGTACTTC.

The chain combines TRBV7-6 with TRBJ2-1; 8 nucleotides agree with TRBD1. The CDR3 sequence is 16 residues long. The V gene's germline CDR1 is SGHVS and CDR2 FNYEAQ. V was pared by 1 base and J by 7 bases, with 9 bases of the junction left unmatched. This CDR3 reads CASSLEARQGRNEQFF. In DNA form, the CDR3 reads TGTGCCAGCAGCTTAGAGGCTAGACAGGGGCGGAATGAGCAGTTCTTC.

The chain has TRBV25-1 and TRBJ1-2, with no clear D. The V gene lost 5 bases and the J gene lost 3 bases, with 19 bases spanning the gap. Germline V gene lookup returns CDR1 MGHDK and CDR2 SYGVNS. This CDR3 is built from 16 residues. Here the CDR3 reads CASSISTARVDYGYTF. Here the CDR3 DNA reads TGTGCCAGCAGTATAAGTACGGCCCGGGTGGACTATGGCTACACCTTC.

The V and J genes are TRBV10-2 and TRBJ2-5, with D possibly being TRBD1 (6 bases). CDR1 is WSHSY, CDR2 SAAADI, per germline. The CDR3 runs 14 residues. Trimming took off 3 bases at V and 5 bases at J, with 13 bases between the two ends. The CDR3 region has the DNA TGCGCCAGCAGTGATTTCGGCCAGGGGGAGACCCAGTACTTC. Its protein product is CASSDFGQGETQYF.

V usage is TRBV6-5 and J usage is TRBJ1-2; TRBD1 agrees at 7 bases. V was clipped by 6 bases and J by 7 bases; unmatched bases: 5. This CDR3 contains 12 residues. CDR1 is MNHEY, CDR2 SVGAGI, per germline. In DNA, the CDR3 is TGTGCCAGCAGACAGGGGATGGGTGGCTACACCTTC. Its translation is CASRQGMGGYTF.

In this sample, this clone turned up once. The V and J genes are TRBV27 and TRBJ1-4; tentatively, D is TRBD1 (6 bases). This CDR3 is built from 15 residues. Germline V gene lookup returns CDR1 MNHEY and CDR2 SMNVEV (reference sequence). V was cut by 1 base and J by 8 bases, with 14 bases left in between. The CDR3 DNA is TGTGCCAGCAGTTTATTACAGGGTCGAGGAGAAAAACTGTTTTTT. Residues: CASSLLQGRGEKLFF.

V is TRBV6-5 and J is TRBJ1-6; 9 bases map to TRBD1. Germline trimming cut 5 bases from V and 9 bases from J; bases unmatched to any gene: 5. CDR3 length: 14 amino acids. Germline V lookup: CDR1 MNHEY, CDR2 SVGAGI. The CDR3: CASSGTGSTSPLHF. CDR3 sequence (DNA): TGTGCCAGCAGTGGGACAGGGTCGACTTCACCCCTCCACTTT.

This clone has only one observation. The chain is built from TRBV6-1 and TRBJ2-7; 7 positions match TRBD1. CDR3 length equals 15 residues. J gave up 0 bases and V 6 bases, and 8 bases lay outside the gene matches. CDR1 is MNHNS, CDR2 SASEGT, per germline. The DNA for the CDR3 is TGTGCCAGCAGAGCCGACAGGGTACTCTCCTACGAGCAGTACGTC. Its translation: CASRADRVLSYEQYV.

This clone was counted a single time. The chain has TRBV7-9 and TRBJ1-2; TRBD1 agrees at 10 bases. The CDR3 runs to 17 residues. CDR1 is SEHNR, CDR2 FQNEAQ, per germline (reference sequence). V dropped 0 bases and J dropped 2; count of bases not matched to a gene: 6. In nucleotides, the CDR3 is TGTGCCAGCAGCTTAGCCGGGACAGGGGAGGGAAACTATGGCTACACCTTC. Its translation: CASSLAGTGEGNYGYTF.

The rearrangement joins TRBV13 to TRBJ1-6; D unresolved. The CDR3 runs to 12 residues. Germline V gives CDR1 PRHDT, CDR2 FYEKMQ (reference sequence). V was shortened by 5 bases and J by 8 bases, with 7 bases between the two germline ends. In DNA, the CDR3 is TGTGCCAGCAGCGTGAGTTATTCACCCCTCCACTTT. Protein: CASSVSYSPLHF.

This clone was seen more than once but under ten times. The chain is built from TRBV18 and TRBJ1-2, with D perhaps TRBD1 (6 bases). V lost 3 bases to trimming and J lost 7 bases, with 15 bases between them. CDR1 is KGHSH and CDR2 is LQKENI in the germline V gene. CDR3 length equals 14 residues. This CDR3 reads CASSPDGGRGGYTF. CDR3 DNA: TGTGCCAGCTCACCCGACGGGGGGCGCGGTGGCTACACCTTC. Full variable domain (missing parts from reference TRBV18 and TRBJ1-2): NAGVMQNPRHLVRRRGQEARLRCSPMKGHSHVYWYRQLPEEGLKFMVYLQKENIIDESGMPKERFSAEFPKEGPSILRIQQVVRGDSAAYFCASSPDGGRGGYTFGSGTRLTVV.

J is TRBJ2-7 and V is TRBV18; D might be TRBD1 (6 bases). Germline CDR1 and CDR2: KGHSH and LQKENI. The V gene lost 1 base and the J gene lost 1 base, with 8 bases spanning the gap. This CDR3 contains 14 residues. The CDR3 region is CASSPLDSSYEQYF. DNA for the CDR3: TGTGCCAGCTCACCACTGGACAGTTCCTACGAGCAGTACTTC.

The count of this clone is one. The V call is TRBV2, the J call TRBJ2-6; TRBD1 aligns across 10 bases. The V segment lost 5 bases and the J segment 0 bases; nucleotides outside the gene matches: 10. Looked up from germline, CDR1 is SNHLY and CDR2 is FYNNEI. The CDR3 sequence is 19 residues long. CDR3 in amino acids: CASSSGTGDFRSGANVLTF. In nucleotides, the CDR3 is TGTGCCAGCAGTTCCGGGACAGGGGATTTTCGCTCTGGGGCCAACGTCCTGACTTTC.

The chain couples TRBV7-2 to TRBJ2-5; TRBD1 agrees at 9 bases. The CDR3 is made up of 14 amino acids. Germline values: CDR1 SGHTA, CDR2 FQGNSA. The V segment lost 5 bases and the J segment 7 bases; nucleotides outside the gene matches: 8. CDR3 bases: TGTGCCAGCAGCCCGACAGGGGGGGCTGGGACCCAGTACTTC. This sequence encodes CASSPTGGAGTQYF.

The sample holds one count of this clone. The chain's CDR3 is CASSKTIYNSPLHF. The CDR3 nucleotides read TGTGCCAGCAGCAAGACAATCTATAATTCACCCCTCCACTTT. The V and J genes are TRBV28 and TRBJ1-6; D ambiguous. Trimming took off 6 bases at V and 3 bases at J, with 9 bases between the two ends. The CDR3 is 14 amino acids. Germline V lookup: CDR1 MDHEN, CDR2 SYDVKM.

This chain links TRBV7-9 with TRBJ2-7, with TRBD2 matching over 12 bases. Germline CDR1 reads SEHNR; CDR2 reads FQNEAQ (reference sequence). V dropped 1 base and J dropped 3; count of bases not matched to a gene: 4. The CDR3 totals 16 residues. CDR3 nucleotides: TGTGCCAGCAGCTTAGTTAAGACTAGCGGGGGCTACGAGCAGTACGTC. Residues: CASSLVKTSGGYEQYV.

The chain carries TRBV5-1 and TRBJ2-7, with 9 nucleotides matching TRBD1. V lost 9 bases, J lost 2 bases, and 9 bases stayed unmatched. The germline CDR1 and CDR2 sequences are SGHRS and YFSETQ. This CDR3 comprises 14 residues. The DNA for the CDR3 is TGCGCCACCAAAATCGGACAGGGGACCTACGAGCAGTACTTC. Residues: CATKIGQGTYEQYF.